This TCR beta chain was obtained from a study of cytomegalovirus exposure and HLA in healthy donors. After removal of 1 base from V and 4 bases from J, the junction contained 16 bases not matched to a gene. The CDR3 spans 18 residues. The V gene's germline CDR1 is SGHTS and CDR2 YDEGEE. This clone was picked up a small number of times. Antigen unknown. Primers included in the PCR were 60 Vbeta and 13 Jbeta primers. The table came from immunoSEQ multiplex PCR; TCRdb's copy has only in-frame clones and leaves some out. The table includes around 70,000 clones, around 62% detected once. The donors were healthy bone marrow donors. Study observations and caveats: 164 TCR beta chains were listed as cytomegalovirus-associated.

The chain is built from TRBV5-8 and TRBJ2-7; TRBD1 matches 8 bases. The sample was PBMCs. This sequence was found in a man aged 25 to 45 in good health and CMV-seronegative. CDR3 nucleotides: TGTGCCAGCAGCTTGATTATAGGGTCCAGGGGGCGCGTGTACGAGCAGTACTTC. This sequence encodes CASSLIIGSRGRVYEQYF.